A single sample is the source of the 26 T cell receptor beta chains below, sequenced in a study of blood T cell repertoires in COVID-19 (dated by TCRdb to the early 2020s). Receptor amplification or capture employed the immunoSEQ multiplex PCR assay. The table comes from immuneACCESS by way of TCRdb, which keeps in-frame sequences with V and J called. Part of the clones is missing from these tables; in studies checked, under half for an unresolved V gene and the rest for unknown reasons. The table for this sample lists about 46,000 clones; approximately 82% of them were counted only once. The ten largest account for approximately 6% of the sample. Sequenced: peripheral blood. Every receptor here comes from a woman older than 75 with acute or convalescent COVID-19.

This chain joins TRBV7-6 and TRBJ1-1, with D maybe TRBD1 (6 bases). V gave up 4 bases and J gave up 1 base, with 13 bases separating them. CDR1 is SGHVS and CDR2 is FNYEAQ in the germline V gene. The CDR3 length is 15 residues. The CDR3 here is CASSSSGTQNTEAFF. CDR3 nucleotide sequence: TGTGCCAGCAGCTCGAGCGGGACACAGAACACTGAAGCTTTCTTT.

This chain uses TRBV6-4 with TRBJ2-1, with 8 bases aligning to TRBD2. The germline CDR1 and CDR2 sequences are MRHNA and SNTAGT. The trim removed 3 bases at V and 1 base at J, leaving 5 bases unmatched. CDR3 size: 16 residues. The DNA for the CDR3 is TGTGCCAGCAGTGAGGCGGGGGGTCGGTCCTACAATGAGCAGTTCTTC. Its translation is CASSEAGGRSYNEQFF.

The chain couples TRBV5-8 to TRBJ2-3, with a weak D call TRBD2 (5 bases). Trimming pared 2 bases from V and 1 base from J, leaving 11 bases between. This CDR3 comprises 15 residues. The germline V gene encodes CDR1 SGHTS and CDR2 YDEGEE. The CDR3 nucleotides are TGTGCCAGCAGCTTAGGAGGCCGACGCACAGATACGCAGTATTTT. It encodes CASSLGGRRTDTQYF.

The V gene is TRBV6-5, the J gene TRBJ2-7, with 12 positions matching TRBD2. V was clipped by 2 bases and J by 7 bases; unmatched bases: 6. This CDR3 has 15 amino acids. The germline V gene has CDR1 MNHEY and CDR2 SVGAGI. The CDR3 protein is CASSYGTSGWGEQYF. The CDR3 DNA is TGTGCCAGCAGTTACGGGACTAGCGGGTGGGGTGAGCAGTACTTC.

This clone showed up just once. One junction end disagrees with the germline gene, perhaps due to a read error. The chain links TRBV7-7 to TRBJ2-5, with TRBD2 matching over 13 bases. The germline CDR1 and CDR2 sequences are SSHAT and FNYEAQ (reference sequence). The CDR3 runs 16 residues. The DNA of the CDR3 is TGTGCTAGCAGCCAGGGACTAGCGGGGATACAAGAGACCCAGTACTTC. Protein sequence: CASSQGLAGIQETQYF. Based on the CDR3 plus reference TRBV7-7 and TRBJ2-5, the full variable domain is GAGVSQSPRYKVTKRGQDVTLRCDPISSHATLYWYQQALGQGPEFLTYFNYEAQPDKSGLPSDRFSAERPEGSISTLTIQRTEQRDSAMYRCASSQGLAGIQETQYFGPGTRLLVL.

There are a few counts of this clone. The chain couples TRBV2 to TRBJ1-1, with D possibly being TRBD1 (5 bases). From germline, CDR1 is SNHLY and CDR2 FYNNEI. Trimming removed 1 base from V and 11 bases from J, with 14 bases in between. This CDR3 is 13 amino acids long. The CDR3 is CASSEDGRGWAFF. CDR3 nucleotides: TGTGCCAGCAGTGAAGATGGGAGGGGATGGGCTTTCTTT.

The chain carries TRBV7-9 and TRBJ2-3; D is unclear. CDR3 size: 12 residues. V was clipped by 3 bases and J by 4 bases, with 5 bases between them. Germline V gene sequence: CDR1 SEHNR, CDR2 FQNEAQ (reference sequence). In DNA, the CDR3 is TGTGCCAGCAGCTTGTATGCAGATACGCAGTATTTT. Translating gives CASSLYADTQYF.

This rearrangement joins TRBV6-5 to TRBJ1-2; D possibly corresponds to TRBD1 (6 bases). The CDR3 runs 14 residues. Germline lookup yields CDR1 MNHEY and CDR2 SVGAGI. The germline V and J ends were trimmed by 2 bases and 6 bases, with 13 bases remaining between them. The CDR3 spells CASSYELAGDGYTF. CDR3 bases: TGTGCCAGCAGTTACGAGCTTGCAGGGGATGGCTACACCTTC.

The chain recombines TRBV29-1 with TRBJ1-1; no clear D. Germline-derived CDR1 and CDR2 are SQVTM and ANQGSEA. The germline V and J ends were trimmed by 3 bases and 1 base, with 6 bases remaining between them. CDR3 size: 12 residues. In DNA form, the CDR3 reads TGCAGCGTTGACTCTCCGAACACTGAAGCTTTCTTT. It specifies CSVDSPNTEAFF.

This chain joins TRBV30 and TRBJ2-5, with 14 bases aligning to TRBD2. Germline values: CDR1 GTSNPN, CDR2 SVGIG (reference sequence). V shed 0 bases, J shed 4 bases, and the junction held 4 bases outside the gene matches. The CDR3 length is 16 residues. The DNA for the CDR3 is TGTGCCTGGAGTGTACTCGGGACTAGCGGGGGAGAGACCCAGTACTTC. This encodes CAWSVLGTSGGETQYF.

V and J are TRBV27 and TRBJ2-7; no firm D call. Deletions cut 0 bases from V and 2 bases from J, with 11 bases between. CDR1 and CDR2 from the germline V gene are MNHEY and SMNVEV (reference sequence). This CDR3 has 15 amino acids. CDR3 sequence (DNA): TGTGCCAGCAGTTTATCCCCTAGTCGGACCTACGAGCAGTACTTC. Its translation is CASSLSPSRTYEQYF.

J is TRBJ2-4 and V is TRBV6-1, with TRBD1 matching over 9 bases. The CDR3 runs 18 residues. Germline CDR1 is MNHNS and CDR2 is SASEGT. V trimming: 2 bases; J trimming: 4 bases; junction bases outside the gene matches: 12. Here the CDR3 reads CASSERVGLGQGKNIQYF. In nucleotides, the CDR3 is TGTGCCAGCAGTGAAAGGGTTGGACTGGGACAGGGAAAAAACATTCAGTACTTC.

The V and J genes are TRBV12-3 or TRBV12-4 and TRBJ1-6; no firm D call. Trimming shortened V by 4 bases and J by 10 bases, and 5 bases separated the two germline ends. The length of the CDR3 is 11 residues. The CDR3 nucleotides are TGTGCCAGCAGTTCGGGGTCACCCCTCCACTTT. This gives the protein CASSSGSPLHF.

The CDR3 DNA reads as TGTGCCAGCAGTTCCCCCGGCACTGAAGCTTTCTTT. Translated: CASSSPGTEAFF. The chain uses TRBV6-5 and TRBJ1-1, with D unresolved. Per germline, CDR1 MNHEY and CDR2 SVGAGI. V was trimmed by 4 bases and J by 4 bases, leaving 7 bases between them. CDR3 size: 12 residues.

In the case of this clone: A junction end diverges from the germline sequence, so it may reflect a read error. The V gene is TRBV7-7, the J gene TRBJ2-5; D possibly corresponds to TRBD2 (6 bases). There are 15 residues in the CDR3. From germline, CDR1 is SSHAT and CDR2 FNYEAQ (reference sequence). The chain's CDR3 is CASSFSGGPMETQYF. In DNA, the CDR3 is TGTGCTAGCAGCTTTTCCGGGGGTCCTATGGAGACCCAGTACTTC.

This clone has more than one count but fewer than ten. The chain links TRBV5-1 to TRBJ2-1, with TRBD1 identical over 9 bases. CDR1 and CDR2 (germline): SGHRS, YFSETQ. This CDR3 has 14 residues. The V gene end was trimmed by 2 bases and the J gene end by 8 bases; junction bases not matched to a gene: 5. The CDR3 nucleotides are TGCGCCAGCAGCTTACGACAGGGGGGTGATGAGCAGTTCTTC. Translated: CASSLRQGGDEQFF.

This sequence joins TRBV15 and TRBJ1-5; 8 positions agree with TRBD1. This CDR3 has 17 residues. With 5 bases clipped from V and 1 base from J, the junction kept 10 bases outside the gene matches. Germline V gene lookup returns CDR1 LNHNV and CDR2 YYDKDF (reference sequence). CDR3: CATSGRDRGVSNQPQHF. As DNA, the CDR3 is TGTGCCACCAGCGGCCGAGACAGGGGTGTGAGCAATCAGCCCCAGCATTTT.

The chain's CDR3 is CASNPGEGARNEQFF. CDR3 DNA sequence: TGTGCCAGCAACCCCGGAGAGGGGGCGCGCAATGAGCAGTTCTTC. This chain links TRBV6-6 with TRBJ2-1, with 7 positions matching TRBD1. This CDR3 spans 15 amino acids. Germline loops: CDR1 MNHNY, CDR2 SVGAGI (reference sequence). Trimming cost V 7 bases and J 6 bases; bases outside gene matches: 12.

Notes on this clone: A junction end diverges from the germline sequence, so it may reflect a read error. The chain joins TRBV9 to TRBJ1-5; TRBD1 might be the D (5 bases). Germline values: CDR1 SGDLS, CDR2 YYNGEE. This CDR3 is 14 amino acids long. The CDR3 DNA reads TGTGCCAGTAGCGGAAGGGACTTCAATCAGCCCCAGCATTTT. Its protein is CASSGRDFNQPQHF.

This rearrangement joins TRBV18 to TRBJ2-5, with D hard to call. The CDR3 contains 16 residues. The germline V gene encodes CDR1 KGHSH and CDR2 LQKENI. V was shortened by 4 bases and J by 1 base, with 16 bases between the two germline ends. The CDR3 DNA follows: TGTGCCAGCTCACTCTTCGCCAGTGGTTTCCAAGAGACCCAGTACTTC. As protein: CASSLFASGFQETQYF.

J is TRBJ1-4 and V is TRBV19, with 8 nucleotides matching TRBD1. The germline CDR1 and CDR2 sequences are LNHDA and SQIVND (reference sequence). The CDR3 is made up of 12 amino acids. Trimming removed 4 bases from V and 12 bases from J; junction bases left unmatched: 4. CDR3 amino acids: CASSNGQGELFF. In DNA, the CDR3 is TGTGCCAGTAGTAACGGACAGGGAGAACTGTTTTTT.

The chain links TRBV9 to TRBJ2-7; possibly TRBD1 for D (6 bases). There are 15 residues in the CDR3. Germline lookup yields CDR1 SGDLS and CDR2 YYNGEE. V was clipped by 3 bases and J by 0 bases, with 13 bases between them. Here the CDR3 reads CASSAGTTNSYEQYF. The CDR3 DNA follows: TGTGCCAGCAGCGCCGGGACAACGAACTCCTACGAGCAGTACTTC.

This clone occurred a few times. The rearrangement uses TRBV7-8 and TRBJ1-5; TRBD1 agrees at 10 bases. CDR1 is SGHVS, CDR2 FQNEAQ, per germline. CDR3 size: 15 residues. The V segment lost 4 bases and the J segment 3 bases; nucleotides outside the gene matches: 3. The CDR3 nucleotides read TGTGCCAGCAGCTACGGGACAGGGGACAATCAGCCCCAGCATTTT. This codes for CASSYGTGDNQPQHF.

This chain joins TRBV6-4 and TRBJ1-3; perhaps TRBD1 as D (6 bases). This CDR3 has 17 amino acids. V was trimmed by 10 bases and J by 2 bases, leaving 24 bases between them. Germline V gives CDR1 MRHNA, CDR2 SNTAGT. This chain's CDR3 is CANTLGGLAVTGNTIYF. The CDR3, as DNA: TGTGCCAACACGTTAGGGGGTCTCGCTGTTACTGGAAACACCATATATTTT.

In nucleotides, the CDR3 is TGTGCCAGCTCCCAGTCGACAGGAACGAACACCGGGGAGCTGTTTTTT. Translation: CASSQSTGTNTGELFF. J is TRBJ2-2 and V is TRBV18; the D gene is possibly TRBD1 (6 bases). V gave up 6 bases and J gave up 0 bases, with 14 bases separating them. The CDR3 is 16 amino acids. The germline V gene has CDR1 KGHSH and CDR2 LQKENI.

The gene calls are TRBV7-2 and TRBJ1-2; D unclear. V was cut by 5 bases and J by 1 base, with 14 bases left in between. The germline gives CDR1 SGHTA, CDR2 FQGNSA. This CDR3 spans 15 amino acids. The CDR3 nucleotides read TGTGCCAGCAGCCGCGAAAAGAGCGTTAACTATGGCTACACCTTC. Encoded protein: CASSREKSVNYGYTF.